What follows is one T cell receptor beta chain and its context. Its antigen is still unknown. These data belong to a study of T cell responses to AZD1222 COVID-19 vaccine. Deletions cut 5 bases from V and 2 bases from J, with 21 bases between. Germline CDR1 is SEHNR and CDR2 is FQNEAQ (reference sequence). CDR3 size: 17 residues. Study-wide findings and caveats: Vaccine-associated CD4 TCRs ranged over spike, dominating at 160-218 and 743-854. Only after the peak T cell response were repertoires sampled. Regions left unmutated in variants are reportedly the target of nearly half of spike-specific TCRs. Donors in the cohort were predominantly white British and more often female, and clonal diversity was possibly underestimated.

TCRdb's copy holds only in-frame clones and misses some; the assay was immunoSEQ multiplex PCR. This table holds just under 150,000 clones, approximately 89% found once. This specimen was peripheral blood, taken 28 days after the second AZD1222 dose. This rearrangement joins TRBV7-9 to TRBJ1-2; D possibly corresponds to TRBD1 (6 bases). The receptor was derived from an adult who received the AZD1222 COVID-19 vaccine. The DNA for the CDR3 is TGTGCCAGCAGCGTTGGGGTAGGGGGAACGGGGAACTATGGCTACACCTTC. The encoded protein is CASSVGVGGTGNYGYTF.